The clone carrying this TCR beta chain was counted a single time. This CDR3 comprises 17 residues. CDR1 is SNHLY, CDR2 FYNNEI, per germline. V lost 6 bases, J lost 0 bases, and 20 bases lay in between. This sample is drawn from a study of shared clonotypes between healthy human individuals. Study context: Those who served as donors were two women and a few men between the ages of 18 and 49.

Only in-frame clones appear in the TCRdb table, and some are missing; sequencing was by immunoSEQ multiplex PCR. Of about 1.1 million clones in the sample, approximately 75% were seen once. The rearrangement joins TRBV2 to TRBJ1-1; TRBD1 might be the D (5 bases). The specimen was memory CD4+ T cells from PBMCs. The sample's subset: CD45RA-negative fraction. The sequence came from a man aged 18 to 30 in good health. Some clones in this sample may be carry-over from other donors' samples. The CDR3 coding sequence is TGTGCCAGCAGCGTCCATACAGGAGACAAAATGAACACTGAAGCTTTCTTT. Its translation is CASSVHTGDKMNTEAFF.